This TCR beta chain was captured by sequencing in a study of early T cells in non-severe SARS-CoV-2 infection. Background on the study: Whole-blood bulk RNA, unsorted, was sequenced, and chains were unpaired.

Whole-study findings and limits: There was a bias toward anti-spike CD8 responses in VDJdb matching, which missed private and CD4 specificities.

Individually, cDNA molecules had unique molecular identifiers attached to them. From the 5' RACE reads, TCRdb called clonotypes with MiXCR, one entry per CDR3 protein. The sample records 30,000 to 40,000 distinct CDR3 sequences, approximately 6% being singletons. In this sample, this clonotype turned up many times. Antigen unknown. CDR3 length equals 14 residues. Germline V lookup: CDR1 PRHDT, CDR2 FYEKMQ (reference sequence). The ends lost 5 bases at V and 4 bases at J; junction bases unmatched: 5. This chain joins TRBV13 and TRBJ2-5, with 9 nucleotides matching TRBD1. The sequence was obtained from an adult who was a healthcare worker with PCR-confirmed SARS-CoV-2 infection or an uninfected control (not recorded which). Sequencing was performed on whole blood, taken at baseline. The CDR3 DNA is TGTGCCAGCAGCCCCAGACAGGGGGGAGAGACCCAGTACTTC. This encodes CASSPRQGGETQYF. Supplemented by reference TRBV13 and TRBJ2-5, the full variable domain reads AAGVIQSPRHLIKEKRETATLKCYPIPRHDTVYWYQQGPGQDPQFLISFYEKMQSDKGSIPDRFSAQQFSDYHSELNMSSLELGDSALYFCASSPRQGGETQYFGPGTRLLVL.